Detailed here is one T cell receptor beta chain. This CDR3 is 13 amino acids long. V lost 2 bases and J lost 4, with 7 bases in between. Germline V gene sequence: CDR1 MGHDK, CDR2 SYGVNS. This record comes from a study of CD8+CD57+ T cells in acquired aplastic anemia. Genomic DNA, serving as template, underwent TCR beta VDJ and CDR3 profiling. TCRdb independently ran MiXCR on the reads; one entry per CDR3 protein. The sample includes 35,000 to 45,000 distinct CDR3 sequences, 55% to 80% of them seen just once. The chain employs TRBV25-1 and TRBJ2-3; D uncertain. The TCR was taken from a human donor in good health, serving as a control. The source material was sorted CD4+, CD8+, or CD8+CD57+ T cells (not recorded which) from PBMCs. The CDR3 sequence is CASSETVPDTQYF. In nucleotides, the CDR3 is TGTGCCAGCAGTGAAACAGTACCAGATACGCAGTATTTT.